Below, 11 T cell receptor beta chains from the same sample are listed, as sequenced in a study. TCRdb reprocessed the RT-PCR reads via MiXCR and lists one record per CDR3 protein. The data show 550,000 to 750,000 distinct CDR3 sequences, 12% to 15% seen once. Sequences were obtained from memory CD4+ T cells from blood. These receptor sequences come from a female donor in good health, serving as a healthy control.

This clonotype has more than one count but fewer than ten. CDR3 residues: CSASDMASGSVADTQYF. The CDR3 coding sequence is TGCAGTGCTAGTGATATGGCTAGCGGGAGTGTTGCAGATACGCAGTATTTT. The rearrangement links TRBV20-1 to TRBJ2-3, with 10 positions matching TRBD2. The CDR3 contains 17 residues. The junction had 13 bases not matched to a gene; V was cut back by 3 bases and J by 4 bases. Germline CDR1 DFQATT, CDR2 SNEGSKA (reference sequence).

The chain combines TRBV7-9 with TRBJ1-2; weak D call: TRBD1 (6 bases). Germline V gene sequence: CDR1 SEHNR, CDR2 FQNEAQ (reference sequence). V gave up 5 bases and J gave up 1 base, with 11 bases separating them. The CDR3 runs to 14 residues. CDR3 in amino acids: CASSRQGFNYGYTF. The CDR3 DNA is TGTGCCAGCAGCCGCCAGGGGTTTAACTATGGCTACACCTTC.

This clonotype has just a few counts. CDR3 DNA sequence: TGTGCCATCAGTTGGGTGGTTAATGAAAAACTGTTTTTT. This encodes CAISWVVNEKLFF. V gene TRBV10-3 combines with J gene TRBJ1-4; no definite D call. The V gene's germline CDR1 is ENHRY and CDR2 SYGVKD. The CDR3 has 13 residues. V was clipped by 5 bases and J by 4 bases, with 8 bases between them.

V gene TRBV6-6 combines with J gene TRBJ2-7, with TRBD2 matching over 7 bases. Trimming cost V 10 bases and J 5 bases; bases outside gene matches: 17. Germline loops: CDR1 MNHNY, CDR2 SVGAGI (reference sequence). CDR3 length: 15 amino acids. The DNA of the CDR3 is TGTGCCACTCGGGGTTGGGGGGGGAGTACGAACGAGCAGTACTTC. Protein product: CATRGWGGSTNEQYF.

This clonotype was seen many times. The gene calls are TRBV6-5 and TRBJ1-2; a weak D match, TRBD1 (5 bases). There are 12 residues in the CDR3. Trimming shortened V by 6 bases and J by 6 bases, and 11 bases separated the two germline ends. The V gene's germline CDR1 is MNHEY and CDR2 SVGAGI. CDR3 bases: TGTGCCAGCAGAGTCTTGGGGGATGGCTACACCTTC. It is translated as CASRVLGDGYTF.

This clonotype has only a few counts. J is TRBJ2-3 and V is TRBV9; TRBD2 aligns across 13 bases. V was clipped by 4 bases and J by 1 base; unmatched bases: 3. Germline lookup yields CDR1 SGDLS and CDR2 YYNGEE. CDR3 size: 16 residues. For the CDR3, the DNA is TGTGCCAGCAGCTACGGACTAGCGGGGGGCACAGATACGCAGTATTTT. Its protein is CASSYGLAGGTDTQYF.

V gene TRBV5-1 combines with J gene TRBJ2-1; 10 bases match TRBD2. V dropped 1 base and J dropped 11; count of bases not matched to a gene: 9. Germline V gives CDR1 SGHRS, CDR2 YFSETQ. The CDR3 runs 15 residues. The CDR3 here is CASSLSAGGLDKQFF. The CDR3 nucleotides are TGCGCCAGCAGCTTGTCAGCGGGAGGGCTGGATAAGCAGTTCTTC.

This clonotype was found many times. The chain joins TRBV20-1 to TRBJ2-7; 15 bases fit TRBD2. Looked up from germline, CDR1 is DFQATT and CDR2 is SNEGSKA (reference sequence). CDR3 length: 14 residues. V shed 3 bases and J 10 bases; nucleotides not matched to a gene: 7. This CDR3 reads CSASIGTSGGPQYF. The CDR3 region has the DNA TGCAGTGCTAGTATTGGGACTAGCGGGGGGCCTCAGTACTTC.

This clonotype was counted at least ten times. The chain is built from TRBV7-2 and TRBJ2-1; no reliable D call. CDR1 is SGHTA and CDR2 is FQGNSA in the germline V gene. There are 14 residues in the CDR3. The V end lost 5 bases, the J end lost 3 bases, and 11 bases lay between the germline ends. CDR3 coding DNA: TGTGCCAGCAGCCGAGGTGCCCTCTACAATGAGCAGTTCTTC. Its translation is CASSRGALYNEQFF.

The chain joins TRBV6-5 to TRBJ2-2; D might be TRBD2 (6 bases). The CDR3 spans 16 residues. Looked up from germline, CDR1 is MNHEY and CDR2 is SVGAGI. Trimming stripped 7 bases from V and 9 bases from J, with 24 bases between. Written as DNA, the CDR3 is TGTGCCAGCACGGAGTTGGGACTGGACGGTTCCCGGGAGCTGTTTTTT. It is translated as CASTELGLDGSRELFF.

The genes are TRBV20-1 and TRBJ2-3; D tentatively reads TRBD1 or TRBD2 (5 bases each). The germline gives CDR1 DFQATT, CDR2 SNEGSKA (reference sequence). V was clipped by 3 bases and J by 3 bases, with 7 bases between them. The CDR3 is 12 amino acids. This chain's CDR3 is CSASRETDTQYF. DNA for the CDR3: TGCAGTGCTAGCAGGGAGACAGATACGCAGTATTTT.